Presented here are 12 T cell receptor beta chains from one specimen sequenced in a study of shared clonotypes between healthy human individuals (TCRdb year 2020). The protocol used for the library was the immunoSEQ multiplex PCR assay. TCRdb provides this immuneACCESS table in a form limited to in-frame rearrangements. Some clones are lacking; in checked studies, under half of them reflect an unresolved V gene, and why the rest are absent is not known. The sample includes roughly 2.2 million clones, with around 93% observed a single time. The ten largest clones take up 0.3% to 0.45% of the sample. The sample consisted of naive CD4+ T cells from PBMCs. According to the study, the label for this sample's cell subset or site signals: CD45RA+ positively selected. These receptors were taken from a man aged 18-30 years in good health. Some clones in this sample may be carry-over from other donors' samples.

In its sample, this clone was seen a few times. The rearrangement uses TRBV30 and TRBJ1-1; maybe TRBD1 (5 bases). Germline-derived CDR1 and CDR2 are GTSNPN and SVGIG (reference sequence). With 4 bases removed from V and 0 bases from J, the gap between germline ends came to 15 bases. CDR3 length equals 15 residues. CDR3: CAWNSPGGLNTEAFF. In DNA, the CDR3 is TGTGCCTGGAACTCCCCTGGGGGACTGAACACTGAAGCTTTCTTT. The full variable domain, its missing parts supplied by reference TRBV30 and TRBJ1-1, is SQTIHQWPATLVQPVGSPLSLECTVEGTSNPNLYWYRQAAGRGLQLLFYSVGIGQISSEVPQNLSASRPQDRQFILSSKKLLLSDSGFYLCAWNSPGGLNTEAFFGQGTRLTVV.

This sequence joins TRBV5-4 and TRBJ1-4, with TRBD1 identical over 7 bases. Germline V gene lookup returns CDR1 SGHNT and CDR2 YYREEE (reference sequence). The CDR3 sequence is 17 residues long. The ends lost 3 bases at V and 0 bases at J; junction bases unmatched: 8. CDR3 nucleotide sequence: TGTGCCAGCAGCTGGGGGGGACAGTCGGCAACTAATGAAAAACTGTTTTTT. Its protein product is CASSWGGQSATNEKLFF.

In DNA, the CDR3 is TGTGCCAGCAGCGTAGCTACTGAGCGGGAGGGCCGATTCAATGAGCAGTTCTTC. It encodes CASSVATEREGRFNEQFF. This chain connects TRBV9 to TRBJ2-1, with 10 nucleotides matching TRBD2. The trim removed 0 bases at V and 6 bases at J, leaving 12 bases unmatched. From germline, CDR1 is SGDLS and CDR2 YYNGEE. This CDR3 has 18 residues.

The V call is TRBV7-6, the J call TRBJ2-1; D remains ambiguous. Trimming pared 2 bases from V and 5 bases from J, leaving 4 bases between. This CDR3 contains 12 residues. The germline V gene encodes CDR1 SGHVS and CDR2 FNYEAQ. The CDR3 nucleotides read TGTGCCAGCAGCTTACAAGACAATGAGCAGTTCTTC. The encoded protein is CASSLQDNEQFF.

The chain's CDR3 is CAWSAQGGFNEQFF. Written as DNA, the CDR3 is TGTGCCTGGAGCGCACAGGGGGGGTTCAATGAGCAGTTCTTC. This chain links TRBV30 with TRBJ2-1; weak D call: TRBD1 (8 bases). Germline assignment: CDR1 GTSNPN and CDR2 SVGIG (reference sequence). The CDR3 runs to 14 residues. V was pared by 3 bases and J by 6 bases, with 15 bases between.

This chain connects TRBV10-3 to TRBJ2-1; 10 bases are shared with TRBD1. Germline CDR1 reads ENHRY; CDR2 reads SYGVKD. The CDR3 runs 12 residues. V gave up 7 bases and J gave up 7 bases; unmatched junction bases: 1. CDR3 sequence: CAITGQGNEQFF. CDR3 bases: TGTGCCATCACGGGACAGGGGAATGAGCAGTTCTTC.

The chain joins TRBV29-1 to TRBJ1-4; weak D call: TRBD1 (5 bases). Germline V gene sequence: CDR1 SQVTM, CDR2 ANQGSEA. Trimming shortened V by 6 bases and J by 6 bases, and 11 bases separated the two germline ends. The CDR3 contains 12 residues. CDR3 coding DNA: TGCAGCGTGGTAGCGGGGGATGAAAAACTGTTTTTT. Translation: CSVVAGDEKLFF.

J is TRBJ1-1 and V is TRBV6-5; unclear D gene. Trimming left V 0 bases short and J 3 bases short, with 11 bases between. The CDR3 covers 15 residues. Germline V gene sequence: CDR1 MNHEY, CDR2 SVGAGI. The CDR3 sequence is CASSYSMGFDTEAFF. Here the CDR3 DNA reads TGTGCCAGCAGTTACTCGATGGGGTTCGACACTGAAGCTTTCTTT.

V usage is TRBV25-1 and J usage is TRBJ1-4, with D unresolved. The CDR3 covers 13 residues. V gave up 7 bases and J gave up 0 bases, with 6 bases separating them. In germline, CDR1 is MGHDK, CDR2 SYGVNS. The CDR3 bases are TGTGCCAGCAATACAGCAACTAATGAAAAACTGTTTTTT. Translated, it gives CASNTATNEKLFF.

This chain connects TRBV5-1 to TRBJ1-2; 7 bases fit TRBD1. The germline V gene has CDR1 SGHRS and CDR2 YFSETQ. V gave up 4 bases and J gave up 3 bases; unmatched junction bases: 6. The CDR3 runs 14 residues. The CDR3 coding sequence is TGCGCCAGCAGCGTCAGGGACAGAGACTATGGCTACACCTTC. Its translation: CASSVRDRDYGYTF.

Points on this clone: The identical CDR3 is also encoded by other nucleotide sequences in the sample. The rearrangement uses TRBV29-1 and TRBJ2-7; D may be TRBD2 (6 bases). The CDR3 spans 14 residues. Germline CDR1 reads SQVTM; CDR2 reads ANQGSEA. V was pared by 1 base and J by 2 bases, with 12 bases between. CDR3: CSVEVAGSAYEQYF. CDR3 sequence (DNA): TGCAGCGTTGAAGTGGCGGGATCAGCCTACGAGCAGTACTTC.

The chain links TRBV18 to TRBJ2-7, with a weak D call TRBD2 (5 bases). Germline V lookup: CDR1 KGHSH, CDR2 LQKENI. The CDR3 is made up of 14 amino acids. Trimming shortened V by 0 bases and J by 6 bases, and 12 bases separated the two germline ends. The CDR3 sequence is CASSPPGEAREQYF. The CDR3 DNA sequence: TGTGCCAGCTCACCACCGGGAGAGGCACGCGAGCAGTACTTC.